This T cell receptor (beta chain) is drawn from a study of CXCR3-negative and CXCR3-positive naive CD8 T cells. Libraries were UMI-labeled 5' RACE TRB cDNA. TCRdb reprocessed the 5' RACE reads and keeps a single row for each CDR3 protein, giving no DNA. Its table lists about 98,000 distinct CDR3 sequences. CDR3 length: 15 residues. Germline assignment: CDR1 SEHNR and CDR2 FQNEAQ (reference sequence). As to this clonotype: Its antigen is still unknown.

Study-wide points: Relative to CXCR3-negative naive cells, CXCR3-positive naive cells had more hydrophobic TRB CDR3s.

This rearrangement joins TRBV7-9 to TRBJ2-7; TCRdb's assignment of TRBD1 cannot be checked, as there is no DNA. What was sequenced was naive CXCR3+ CD8+ T cells from blood. Specified subset: CD45RO-CCR7+CD27+CD95- naive CD8+ T cells expressing CXCR3 (TNR3+). The receptor was derived from a human donor in good health. Some clones in this sample may be carry-over from other donors' samples. The CDR3 protein is CASSPGQVSSYEQYF.